A single sample gave rise to the 13 T cell receptor beta chains below, sequenced in a study of blood T cell repertoires in COVID-19. Sequencing was performed with immunoSEQ multiplex PCR; in TCRdb, only in-frame clones are kept and a portion is missing. The repertoire holds 250,000 to 300,000 clones, with roughly 90% as singletons. The material sequenced was peripheral blood. The receptors were gathered from a woman in her fifties or sixties with acute or convalescent COVID-19.

J is TRBJ1-1 and V is TRBV16, with D hard to call. Germline CDR1 and CDR2: KGHSY and FQNENV. The CDR3 length is 14 residues. V was clipped by 2 bases and J by 3 bases, with 10 bases between them. CDR3: CASSQPERDTEAFF. CDR3 coding DNA: TGTGCCAGCAGCCAACCCGAGCGGGACACTGAAGCTTTCTTT.

This rearrangement joins TRBV7-4 to TRBJ2-3; 12 bases align to TRBD2. This CDR3 spans 19 amino acids. V lost 2 bases and J lost 4; bases outside the gene matches: 13. CDR1 is SGHVT and CDR2 is SQSDAQ in the germline V gene. DNA of the CDR3: TGTGCCAGCAGCTTAAGCGCTAGCGGGGGGGCCGGACCCTCAGATACGCAGTATTTT. Protein sequence: CASSLSASGGAGPSDTQYF.

CDR3 sequence (DNA): TGTGCCAGCAGTGAGGAGATTACCTACGAGCAGTACTTC. This gives the protein CASSEEITYEQYF. The chain employs TRBV2 and TRBJ2-7; D remains ambiguous. The germline V gene encodes CDR1 SNHLY and CDR2 FYNNEI. The CDR3 consists of 13 residues. V was cut by 3 bases and J by 2 bases, with 8 bases left in between.

The CDR3 reads CASSKTGGTEAFF. CDR3 nucleotide sequence: TGTGCCAGCAGCAAAACAGGGGGCACTGAAGCTTTCTTT. The chain carries TRBV28 and TRBJ1-1; TRBD1 matches at 8 bases. The CDR3 has 13 amino acids. V was clipped by 6 bases and J by 4 bases; unmatched bases: 4. Germline CDR1 MDHEN, CDR2 SYDVKM. The complete variable domain, with remaining parts taken from reference TRBV28 and TRBJ1-1, reads DVKVTQSSRYLVKRTGEKVFLECVQDMDHENMFWYRQDPGLGLRLIYFSYDVKMKEKGDIPEGYSVSREKKERFSLILESASTNQTSMYLCASSKTGGTEAFFGQGTRLTVV.

This clone was detected a few times. The chain employs TRBV24-1 and TRBJ2-3, with 9 nucleotides matching TRBD1. This CDR3 has 18 amino acids. V was clipped by 3 bases and J by 0 bases; unmatched bases: 9. CDR1 is KGHDR, CDR2 SFDVKD, per germline. The CDR3 nucleotides are TGTGCCACCAGTGATCCCGGGACAGGGATTTCTAGCACAGATACGCAGTATTTT. This encodes CATSDPGTGISSTDTQYF.

This clone came up once. The rearrangement joins TRBV28 to TRBJ2-7; D perhaps matches TRBD2 (5 bases). Trimming pared 6 bases from V and 6 bases from J, leaving 12 bases between. CDR1 and CDR2 from the germline V gene are MDHEN and SYDVKM. CDR3 length equals 12 residues. The CDR3: CASRWTDGEQYF. The CDR3 bases are TGTGCCAGCAGATGGACTGACGGCGAGCAGTACTTC.

This sequence joins TRBV6-5 and TRBJ2-1, with 12 nucleotides matching TRBD2. The CDR3 length is 15 residues. The trim removed 5 bases at V and 5 bases at J, leaving 4 bases unmatched. The germline V gene encodes CDR1 MNHEY and CDR2 SVGAGI. CDR3 residues: CASSRASGRDNEQFF. The CDR3 coding sequence is TGTGCCAGCAGTAGGGCTAGCGGGAGGGACAATGAGCAGTTCTTC.

The chain couples TRBV6-2 or TRBV6-3 to TRBJ2-7; D might be TRBD1 (5 bases). V was clipped by 3 bases and J by 0 bases, with 15 bases between them. The CDR3 covers 16 residues. In germline, CDR1 is MNHEY, CDR2 SVGEGT. The CDR3 sequence is CASSYSSRVPSYEQYF. CDR3 DNA sequence: TGTGCCAGCAGTTATTCCTCCAGGGTTCCCTCCTACGAGCAGTACTTC.

This chain connects TRBV18 to TRBJ2-3; D might be TRBD2 (5 bases). The CDR3 is 15 amino acids. Germline V gene sequence: CDR1 KGHSH, CDR2 LQKENI. V was trimmed by 3 bases and J by 5 bases, leaving 15 bases between them. In DNA form, the CDR3 reads TGTGCCAGCTCACCTTTGCCCAATGGAGGAGATACGCAGTATTTT. Translating it yields CASSPLPNGGDTQYF.

The CDR3 DNA is TGTGCCAGCAGCGGACGGGAGAGCGCCAAAAACATTCAGTACTTC. Encoded protein: CASSGRESAKNIQYF. V is TRBV5-8 and J is TRBJ2-4, with a tentative D call TRBD2 (6 bases). Germline values: CDR1 SGHTS, CDR2 YDEGEE. The CDR3 length is 15 residues. Trimming stripped 4 bases from V and 1 base from J, with 12 bases between.

This clone was recorded a few times. The rearrangement links TRBV2 to TRBJ1-2; D may be TRBD1 (6 bases). This CDR3 is built from 14 residues. V lost 3 bases and J 5 bases, leaving 13 bases between the germline ends. The germline gives CDR1 SNHLY, CDR2 FYNNEI. The CDR3 DNA is TGTGCCAGCAGTGAGCAGGGGTTAAGTTATGGCTACACCTTC. The encoded protein is CASSEQGLSYGYTF.

The chain recombines TRBV30 with TRBJ1-2; maybe TRBD1 (5 bases). The V gene's germline CDR1 is GTSNPN and CDR2 SVGIG (reference sequence). The CDR3 consists of 13 residues. With 8 bases removed from V and 0 bases from J, the gap between germline ends came to 13 bases. As DNA, the CDR3 is TGTGCCGGCGGGACCGCCGCTAACTATGGCTACACCTTC. It codes for CAGGTAANYGYTF. Complete variable domain (other parts from reference TRBV30 and TRBJ1-2): SQTIHQWPATLVQPVGSPLSLECTVEGTSNPNLYWYRQAAGRGLQLLFYSVGIGQISSEVPQNLSASRPQDRQFILSSKKLLLSDSGFYLCAGGTAANYGYTFGSGTRLTVV.

The rearrangement links TRBV3-1 (or the pseudogene TRBV3-2) to TRBJ1-1, with 7 bases aligning to TRBD1. This CDR3 comprises 14 residues. J lost 11 bases, V lost 4 bases, and 13 bases had no gene match. CDR1 is LGHDT and CDR2 is YNNKEL in the germline V gene (reference sequence). The CDR3 reads CASSPFGGTGDAFF. CDR3 sequence (DNA): TGTGCCAGCAGCCCTTTTGGGGGAACAGGGGATGCTTTCTTT.